A few counts support the clone carrying this T cell receptor (beta chain). Its target is unknown. This sample is part of a study of vaccination effects on CD4 cells after COVID-19. Study as a whole: Antigen-specific CD4+ T cells were expanded with viral peptide pools in the ViraFEST assay before sequencing.

The CDR3 loop spans 13 amino acids. V trimming: 6 bases; J trimming: 5 bases; junction bases outside the gene matches: 4. In germline, CDR1 is SNHLY, CDR2 FYNNEI. Measured with immunoSEQ multiplex PCR; TCRdb has only the in-frame clones, and not every one. Here the sample spans tens of thousands of clones, around 76% being singletons. The culture ran for 10 to 11 days, and then CD4+ T cells were isolated. Cultures had half their medium replaced with IL-2 medium on days 3 and 7. Overall study findings and caveats: Clones arising from infection and from vaccination showed marked clonal contraction late after vaccination.

The specimen was CD4+ T cells from PBMCs cultured without peptide, collected before COVID-19 vaccination. V usage is TRBV2 and J usage is TRBJ2-5; 9 bases fit TRBD1. The receptor's source is a human donor who had a prior SARS-CoV-2 infection. The CDR3: CASREQGAETQYF. DNA for the CDR3: TGTGCCAGCAGGGAACAGGGGGCCGAGACCCAGTACTTC.